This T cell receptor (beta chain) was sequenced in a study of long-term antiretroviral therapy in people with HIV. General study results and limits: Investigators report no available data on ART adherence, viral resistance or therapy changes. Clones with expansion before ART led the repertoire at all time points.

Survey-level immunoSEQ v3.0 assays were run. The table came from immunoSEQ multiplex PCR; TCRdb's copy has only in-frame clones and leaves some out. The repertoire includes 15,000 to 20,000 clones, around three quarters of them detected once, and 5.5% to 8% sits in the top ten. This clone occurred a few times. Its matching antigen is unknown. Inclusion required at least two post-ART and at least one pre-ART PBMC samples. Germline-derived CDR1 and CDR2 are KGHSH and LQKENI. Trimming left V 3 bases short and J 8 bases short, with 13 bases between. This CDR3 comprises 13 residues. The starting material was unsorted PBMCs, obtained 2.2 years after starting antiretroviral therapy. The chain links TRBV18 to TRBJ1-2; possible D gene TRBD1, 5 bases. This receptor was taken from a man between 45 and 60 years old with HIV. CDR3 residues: CASSPNRQQGYTF. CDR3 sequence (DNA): TGTGCCAGCTCACCTAATCGACAGCAAGGCTACACCTTC.